This paragraph covers one T cell receptor beta chain sequence. Antigen: not known. A junction end diverges from the germline sequence, so it may reflect a read error. In the same sample, other DNA sequences code for this CDR3. This entry is derived from a study of cytomegalovirus exposure and HLA in healthy donors. Study-wide results and limits: Another analysis was done later, and it associated 16,951 TCR beta sequences with HLA alleles at 0.05 false discovery rate. In an earlier analysis, productive rearrangement rates for most beta V segments clustered near 87% or 30%. There were a few CMV-associated chains whose specificity for CMV antigens was confirmed in vitro.

Germline assignment: CDR1 SGHRS and CDR2 YFSETQ. CDR3 size: 15 residues. Amplification used 60 Vbeta primers and 13 Jbeta primers. Some clones are missing from TCRdb's copy, which holds only in-frame ones; the method was immunoSEQ multiplex PCR. The data show 85,000 to 100,000 clones, with approximately 86% seen just once and around a tenth held by the top ten. The chain carries TRBV5-1 and TRBJ1-3, with 7 bases that match TRBD1. This receptor was identified in a man younger than 45 in good health and CMV-seropositive. The sample taken for sequencing was PBMCs. The DNA for the CDR3 is TGTGCCAGCAGTGAAGACAGGGCCTCTGGAAACACCATATATTTT. Translation gives CASSEDRASGNTIYF.